This T cell receptor (beta chain) was retrieved from a study of cytomegalovirus exposure and HLA in healthy donors. General study points: The study recorded 150 to 200 TCR beta chains that were cytomegalovirus-associated.

Among the approximately 110 subjects of the validation cohort, separate from the roughly 730-subject first cohort, were the donors. A word on this clone: Its antigen is currently unknown.

The method was immunoSEQ multiplex PCR; TCRdb's version includes in-frame clones alone and lacks a portion of them. Of 150,000 to 200,000 clones in the sample, around 82% are singletons; the top ten hold roughly a tenth. The sample taken for sequencing was PBMCs. This receptor was taken from a man aged 30 to 45 in good health and CMV-seropositive.

Here the CDR3 reads CASSLGARDYEQYF. Written as DNA, the CDR3 is TGTGCCAGTAGCCTCGGAGCCCGAGACTACGAGCAGTACTTC. The rearrangement joins TRBV19 to TRBJ2-7; D uncertain. CDR1 LNHDA and CDR2 SQIVND come from the germline V gene (reference sequence). The CDR3 is 14 amino acids. V was trimmed by 6 bases and J by 3 bases, leaving 15 bases between them.